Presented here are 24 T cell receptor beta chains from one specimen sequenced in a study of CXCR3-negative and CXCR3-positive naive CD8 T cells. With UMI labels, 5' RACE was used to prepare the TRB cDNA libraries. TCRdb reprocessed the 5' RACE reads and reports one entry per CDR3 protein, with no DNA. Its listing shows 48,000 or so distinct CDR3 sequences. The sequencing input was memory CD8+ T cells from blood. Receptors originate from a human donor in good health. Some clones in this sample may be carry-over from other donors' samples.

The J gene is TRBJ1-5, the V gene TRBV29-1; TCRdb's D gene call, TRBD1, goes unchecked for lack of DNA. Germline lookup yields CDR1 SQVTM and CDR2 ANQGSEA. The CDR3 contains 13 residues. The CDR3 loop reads CSVYDRGKEPQHF. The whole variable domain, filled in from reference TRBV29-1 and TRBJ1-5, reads SAVISQKPSRDICQRGTSLTIQCQVDSQVTMMFWYRQQPGQSLTLIATANQGSEATYESGFVIDKFPISRPNLTFSTLTVSNMSPEDSSIYLCSVYDRGKEPQHFGDGTRLSIL.

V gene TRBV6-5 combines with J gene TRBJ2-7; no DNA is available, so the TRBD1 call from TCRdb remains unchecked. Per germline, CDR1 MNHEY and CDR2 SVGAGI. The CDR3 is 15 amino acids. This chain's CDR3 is CASSPGGYRGYEQYF.

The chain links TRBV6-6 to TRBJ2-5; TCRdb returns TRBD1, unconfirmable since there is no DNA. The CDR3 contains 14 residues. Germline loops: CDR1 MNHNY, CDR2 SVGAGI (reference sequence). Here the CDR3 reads CASNTGAAGETQYF.

The CDR3 loop reads CSATAGTPIYEQYF. The chain is built from TRBV20-1 and TRBJ2-7; the TRBD2 assignment by TCRdb is unverifiable without DNA. The V gene's germline CDR1 is DFQATT and CDR2 SNEGSKA (reference sequence). This CDR3 is built from 14 residues.

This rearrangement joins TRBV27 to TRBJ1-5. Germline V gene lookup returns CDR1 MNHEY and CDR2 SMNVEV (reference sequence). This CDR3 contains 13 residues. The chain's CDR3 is CASSFGNSQPQHF.

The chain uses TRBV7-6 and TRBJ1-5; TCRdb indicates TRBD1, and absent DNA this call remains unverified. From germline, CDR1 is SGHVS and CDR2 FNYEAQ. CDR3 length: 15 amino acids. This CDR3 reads CASSLDPDGNQPQHF.

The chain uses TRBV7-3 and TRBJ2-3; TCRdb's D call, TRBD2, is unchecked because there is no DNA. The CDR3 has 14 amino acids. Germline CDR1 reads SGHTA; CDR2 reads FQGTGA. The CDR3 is CASSRGLAGDTQYF.

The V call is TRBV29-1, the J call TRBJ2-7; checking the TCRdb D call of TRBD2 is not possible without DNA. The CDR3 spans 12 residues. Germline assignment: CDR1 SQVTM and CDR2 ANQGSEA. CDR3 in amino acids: CATGGTTYEQYF.

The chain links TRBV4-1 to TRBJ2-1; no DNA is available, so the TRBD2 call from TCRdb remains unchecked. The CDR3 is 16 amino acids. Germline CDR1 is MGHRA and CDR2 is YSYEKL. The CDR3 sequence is CASGTPPSGGEHEQFF.

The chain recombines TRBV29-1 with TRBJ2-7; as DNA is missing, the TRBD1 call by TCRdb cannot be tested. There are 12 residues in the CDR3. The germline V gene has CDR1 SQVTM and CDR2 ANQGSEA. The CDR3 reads CSVECQGGEQYF.

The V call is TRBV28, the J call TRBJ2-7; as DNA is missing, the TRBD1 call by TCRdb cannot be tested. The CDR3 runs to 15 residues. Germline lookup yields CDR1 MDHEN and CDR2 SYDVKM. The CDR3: CASRNQEPLSYEQYF.

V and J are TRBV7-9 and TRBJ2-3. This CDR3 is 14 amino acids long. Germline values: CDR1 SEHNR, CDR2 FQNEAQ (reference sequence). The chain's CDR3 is CASRPVSSTDTQYF.

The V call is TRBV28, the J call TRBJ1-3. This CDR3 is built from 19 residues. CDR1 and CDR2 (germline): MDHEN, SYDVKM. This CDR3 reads CASSFPSFRVARSGNTIYF. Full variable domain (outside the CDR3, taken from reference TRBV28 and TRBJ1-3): DVKVTQSSRYLVKRTGEKVFLECVQDMDHENMFWYRQDPGLGLRLIYFSYDVKMKEKGDIPEGYSVSREKKERFSLILESASTNQTSMYLCASSFPSFRVARSGNTIYFGEGSWLTVV.

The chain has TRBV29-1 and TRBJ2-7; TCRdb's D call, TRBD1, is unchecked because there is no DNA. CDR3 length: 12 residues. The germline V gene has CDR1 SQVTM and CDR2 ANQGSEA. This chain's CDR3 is CSVIQGMIEQYF.

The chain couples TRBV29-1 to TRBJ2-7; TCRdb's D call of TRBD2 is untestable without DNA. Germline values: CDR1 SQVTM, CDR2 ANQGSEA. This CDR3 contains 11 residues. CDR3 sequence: CSVGWDHEQYF.

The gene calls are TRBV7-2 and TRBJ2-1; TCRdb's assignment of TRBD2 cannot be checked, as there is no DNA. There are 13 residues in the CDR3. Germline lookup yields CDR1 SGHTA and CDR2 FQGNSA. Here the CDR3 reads CASRISGDNEQFF.

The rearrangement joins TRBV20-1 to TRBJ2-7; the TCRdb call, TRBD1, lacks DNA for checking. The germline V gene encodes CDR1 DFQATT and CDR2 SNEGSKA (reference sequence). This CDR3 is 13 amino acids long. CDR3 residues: CSATKTGSYEQYF.

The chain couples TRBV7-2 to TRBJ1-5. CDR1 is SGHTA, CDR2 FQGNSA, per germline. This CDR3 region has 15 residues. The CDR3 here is CASSLSWQTNQPQHF.

CDR3 sequence: CASSNGADGSYEQYF. The chain recombines TRBV6-2 or TRBV6-3 with TRBJ2-7; TCRdb's D gene call, TRBD1, goes unchecked for lack of DNA. Germline V gene lookup returns CDR1 MNHEY and CDR2 SVGEGT. CDR3 size: 15 residues.

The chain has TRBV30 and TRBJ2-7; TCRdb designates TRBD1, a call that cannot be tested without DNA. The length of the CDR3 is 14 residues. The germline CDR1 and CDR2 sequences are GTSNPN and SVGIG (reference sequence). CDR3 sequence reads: CAWTYPGNTYEQYF.

The CDR3 loop reads CASSLFGPEGELFF. V is TRBV5-1 and J is TRBJ2-2; as DNA is missing, the TRBD1 call by TCRdb cannot be tested. The CDR3 loop spans 14 amino acids. CDR1 and CDR2 from the germline V gene are SGHRS and YFSETQ. The variable domain in full, completed from reference TRBV5-1 and TRBJ2-2, reads KAGVTQTPRYLIKTRGQQVTLSCSPISGHRSVSWYQQTPGQGLQFLFEYFSETQRNKGNFPGRFSGRQFSNSRSEMNVSTLELGDSALYLCASSLFGPEGELFFGEGSRLTVL.

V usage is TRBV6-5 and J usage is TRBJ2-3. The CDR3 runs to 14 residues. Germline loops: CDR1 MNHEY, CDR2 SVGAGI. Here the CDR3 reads CASSYGQALDTQYF.

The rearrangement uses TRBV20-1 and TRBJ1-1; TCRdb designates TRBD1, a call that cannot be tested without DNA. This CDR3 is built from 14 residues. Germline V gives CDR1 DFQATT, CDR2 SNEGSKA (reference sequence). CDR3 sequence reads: CSARDGGRDTEAFF.

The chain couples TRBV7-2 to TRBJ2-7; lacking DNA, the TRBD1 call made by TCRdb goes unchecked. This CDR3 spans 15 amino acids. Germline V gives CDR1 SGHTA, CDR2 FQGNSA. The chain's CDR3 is CASSLVGTGTYEQYF.